Here is one T cell receptor beta chain with its context. Its antigen is unknown. The record originates from a study of T cell responses to AZD1222 COVID-19 vaccine. Study-wide results and limits: The breadth and depth of Spike-specific TCRs increased once two AZD1222 doses had been given. White British ancestry dominated among donors, who included more females, and clonal diversity was possibly underestimated. With dominance at 160-218 and 743-854, vaccine-associated CD4 TCRs spanned spike.

The CDR3 has 15 amino acids. Looked up from germline, CDR1 is LGHDT and CDR2 is YNNKEL (reference sequence). Unmatched junction bases numbered 8, after V lost 4 bases and J lost 4 bases. The data were produced by immunoSEQ multiplex PCR, yet TCRdb's version contains in-frame clones alone and is incomplete. There are about 100,000 clones in the sample; about 85% occur only once, and about 1.8% lies in the top ten. Material: peripheral blood, obtained on day 0 of AZD1222 vaccination. This TCR was recovered from an adult in good health. The V and J genes are TRBV3-1 (or the pseudogene TRBV3-2) and TRBJ1-2; TRBD1 matches 8 bases. CDR3 DNA sequence: TGTGCCAGCAGCCCGGGAACAGGGGGACCCTATGGCTACACCTTC. Encoded protein: CASSPGTGGPYGYTF.